These T cell receptor beta chains were read from a single sample in a study of technical replicates of blood from several donors. The repertoire was sequenced with immunoSEQ multiplex PCR; TCRdb's copy has only in-frame clones and lacks some. The sample consists of around 85,000 clones, 90% to 95% of them appearing once. Sequenced sample: T cells isolated from PBMCs. These receptors all come from a human donor in good health. Each CDR3 is given with its conserved first and last residue. The D gene is left open where the match is weak. Where a row states a size, it is once, few, many or the class of an expanded clone; other rows omit it.

D,J,V,size,CDR3,DNA
TRBD1,TRBJ1-3,TRBV5-8,.,CASSKGQGSGNTIYF,TGTGCCAGCAGCAAGGGACAGGGCTCTGGAAACACCATATATTTT
.,TRBJ2-7,TRBV9,.,CASSVDGADVTYEQYF,TGTGCCAGCAGCGTAGACGGAGCGGACGTCACCTACGAGCAGTACTTC
TRBD1,TRBJ2-7,TRBV5-8,.,CASSLNPQGYETYEQYF,TGTGCCAGCAGCTTGAACCCACAGGGGTATGAAACCTACGAGCAGTACTTC
TRBD1,TRBJ2-7,TRBV28,.,CASSLGGRGFYEQYF,TGTGCCAGCAGTTTAGGCGGCAGGGGGTTCTACGAGCAGTACTTC
TRBD2,TRBJ2-3,TRBV7-9,.,CASSSGKVAGADTQYF,TGTGCCAGCAGCTCCGGGAAAGTAGCGGGGGCAGATACGCAGTATTTT
TRBD2,TRBJ2-7,TRBV19,.,CASSIPGGYEQYF,TGTGCCAGTAGTATCCCGGGAGGGTACGAGCAGTACTTC
.,TRBJ2-7,TRBV21-1,once,CASGGGSGQGFCEQYF,TGTGCCAGCGGAGGGGGCTCAGGACAGGGTTTTTGCGAGCAGTACTTC
TRBD2,TRBJ2-5,TRBV2,.,CASSPGGWQAQYF,TGTGCCAGCAGCCCGGGGGGGTGGCAGGCCCAGTACTTC
TRBD1,TRBJ2-7,TRBV10-3,.,CAIGEPQGTAYEQYF,TGTGCCATCGGCGAGCCGCAAGGGACAGCCTACGAGCAGTACTTC
.,TRBJ1-1,TRBV11-3,.,CASRWTENTEAFF,TGTGCCAGCAGATGGACAGAGAACACTGAAGCTTTCTTT
TRBD2,TRBJ2-4,TRBV5-4,.,CASSLTLGGPSAKNIQYF,TGTGCCAGCAGCTTGACTTTGGGAGGGCCCTCGGCCAAAAACATTCAGTACTTC
TRBD1,TRBJ1-1,TRBV30,.,CAWTPRQGWTTEAFF,TGTGCCTGGACCCCGCGACAGGGTTGGACCACTGAAGCTTTCTTT
TRBD2,TRBJ2-3,TRBV4-1,.,CASSQKGGLAAEADTQYF,TGCGCCAGCAGCCAAAAAGGGGGACTAGCGGCAGAAGCAGATACGCAGTATTTT
.,TRBJ1-5,TRBV11-2,.,CASSFNADSNQPQHF,TGTGCCAGCAGCTTTAACGCGGATAGCAATCAGCCCCAGCATTTT
.,TRBJ2-4,TRBV6-1,.,CASSEAPTTAAAFLNIQYF,TGTGCCAGCAGTGAAGCGCCCACAACCGCGGCCGCCTTCTTAAACATTCAGTACTTC
TRBD1,TRBJ1-2,TRBV27,.,CASSPGTGGGYTF,TGTGCCAGCAGCCCCGGGACAGGAGGTGGCTACACCTTC
.,TRBJ1-4,TRBV27,.,CASSFYRPNEKLFF,TGTGCCAGCAGTTTTTACAGACCGAATGAAAAACTGTTTTTT
.,TRBJ1-2,TRBV9,.,CASSVGNREHGYTF,TGTGCCAGCAGCGTTGGGAACAGGGAACATGGCTACACCTTC
TRBD1,TRBJ2-1,TRBV5-6,.,CASSLGTVNEQFF,TGTGCCAGCAGCCTCGGGACAGTCAATGAGCAGTTCTTC
.,TRBJ2-2,TRBV7-9,.,CASSFFGGPGPTGELFF,TGTGCCAGCAGCTTCTTTGGAGGCCCGGGTCCCACCGGGGAGCTGTTTTTT
.,TRBJ2-1,TRBV6-6,.,CASSARGSTGYNEQFF,TGTGCCAGCAGTGCCCGTGGGTCTACGGGCTACAATGAGCAGTTCTTC
TRBD1,TRBJ1-1,TRBV5-5,.,CASSLGAGGITEAFF,TGTGCCAGCAGCTTGGGGGCAGGGGGCATCACTGAAGCTTTCTTT
.,TRBJ1-5,TRBV30,.,CAWSVQGDQPQHF,TGTGCCTGGAGTGTACAAGGAGATCAGCCCCAGCATTTT
TRBD1,TRBJ1-1,TRBV5-1,.,CASSVRSDRGQLNTEAFF,TGCGCCAGCAGCGTAAGGTCGGACAGGGGGCAGTTGAACACTGAAGCTTTCTTT
.,TRBJ1-5,TRBV5-8,.,CASSSKKEFYSNQPQHF,TGTGCCAGCAGCTCGAAAAAGGAGTTCTATAGCAATCAGCCCCAGCATTTT
TRBD2,TRBJ2-3,TRBV6-5,.,CASSPGLAGVATQYF,TGTGCCAGCAGCCCGGGACTAGCGGGAGTGGCTACGCAGTATTTT
TRBD2,TRBJ2-2,TRBV28,.,CASSLLGGVGGELFF,TGTGCCAGCAGTTTATTGGGAGGGGTCGGCGGGGAGCTGTTTTTT
TRBD1,TRBJ1-2,TRBV5-1,once,CASSFLTGQGAQNYGYTF,TGCGCCAGCAGCTTCTTAACGGGACAGGGGGCCCAGAACTATGGCTACACCTTC